Listed below are T cell receptor beta chains from one sample, sequenced in a study of T-cell memory formation after mild COVID-19. TCRdb processed the 5' RACE reads anew with MiXCR; each CDR3 protein has one entry. The sample contains hundreds of thousands of distinct CDR3 sequences, 15% to 20% of which appear only once. Sequenced sample: PBMCs or a T cell subset sorted from them (not recorded which). The receptors shown here come from a man aged 18 to 30 who had mild COVID-19 (a few samples of this study predate the infection). Cell type and time point are not known. Both conserved end residues are part of each CDR3. Fields, in order: V gene, D gene, clone size, J gene, CDR3 DNA, CDR3 protein. The D gene is left open where the match is weak. Only some rows state a clone size, as once, few, many or a class for expanded clones.

TRBV27	TRBD1	few	TRBJ2-1	TGTGCCAGCAGTTTACCGGGACAGGGCGACAATGAGCAGTTCTTC	CASSLPGQGDNEQFF
TRBV3-1	TRBD1	.	TRBJ1-1	TGTGCCAGCAGCCCTGGGACAGGGGGGGTCACTGAAGCTTTCTTT	CASSPGTGGVTEAFF
TRBV2	.	.	TRBJ2-5	TGTGCCAGCAGGGTATCAGGGGCTTGGCAAGAGACCCAGTACTTC	CASRVSGAWQETQYF
TRBV12-3/TRBV12-4	.	.	TRBJ2-7	TGTGCCAGCAGTGCAGGGTTCGGCTACGAGCAGTACTTC	CASSAGFGYEQYF
TRBV29-1	.	many	TRBJ2-1	TGCAGCGTTGAAGAAATGCTTGTAGGGCCTGAGCAGTTCTTC	CSVEEMLVGPEQFF
TRBV4-3	TRBD1	many	TRBJ2-1	TGCGCCAGCAGCCCCGGGACAGGGTCCGACAATGAGCAGTTCTTC	CASSPGTGSDNEQFF
TRBV7-9	TRBD1	.	TRBJ2-7	TGTGCCAGCAGCACTACAGGGGGCCTCTCCTACGAGCAGTACTTC	CASSTTGGLSYEQYF
TRBV9	.	.	TRBJ2-1	TGTGCCAGCAGCGACATCTCTTCTGCGGGTTACAATGAGCAGTTCTTC	CASSDISSAGYNEQFF
TRBV3-1	TRBD1	.	TRBJ2-7	TGTGCCAGCAGGGACACAGGGGGCTACGAGCAGTACTTC	CASRDTGGYEQYF
TRBV20-1	TRBD2	once	TRBJ2-3	TGCAGTGCTAGACCCTCTTTGCGGGGGGCTCCAGATACGCAGTATTTT	CSARPSLRGAPDTQYF
TRBV5-1	TRBD2	.	TRBJ2-5	TGCGCCAGCAGCCCTTCCGGCGGGGGTGTGGAGACCCAGTACTTC	CASSPSGGGVETQYF
TRBV5-1	.	.	TRBJ1-1	TGCGCCAGCAGCCTGAACGGGGGTATAATGAACACTGAAGCTTTCTTT	CASSLNGGIMNTEAFF
TRBV11-2	.	.	TRBJ2-2	TGTGCTGCCGGGCAGACCAACACCGGGGAGCTGTTTTTT	CAAGQTNTGELFF
TRBV20-1	.	.	TRBJ2-3	TGCAGTGCCCAACTAGACACAGATACGCAGTATTTT	CSAQLDTDTQYF
TRBV11-2	.	once	TRBJ1-6	TGTGCCAGCAGCTTACTAGACAGGCTCTCCTATAATTCACCCCTCCACTTT	CASSLLDRLSYNSPLHF
TRBV5-1	.	.	TRBJ2-3	TGCGCCAGCAGCTCACGGGGACTCCACACAGATACGCAGTATTTT	CASSSRGLHTDTQYF
TRBV5-4	TRBD2	few	TRBJ2-3	TGTGCCAGCAGCTCCCGTAGCGGGGGTTGGCCAGATACGCAGTATTTT	CASSSRSGGWPDTQYF
TRBV12-3/TRBV12-4	.	.	TRBJ1-2	TGTGCCAGCAGTCACCCGGGTTTGCTGGGATCAGAGACCTTC	CASSHPGLLGSETF
TRBV5-6	.	once	TRBJ1-5	TGTGCCAGCAGCTTACAAGGTCGTTCGGGTCAGCCCCAGCATTTT	CASSLQGRSGQPQHF
TRBV20-1	TRBD2	.	TRBJ2-3	TGCAGTGCACGCAGCGGGGGAGAAGCAGATACGCAGTATTTT	CSARSGGEADTQYF